This T cell receptor beta chain was captured by sequencing in a study of T cell clones after liver transplantation. In the study overall: HCV positivity affected three of eight recipients; the rest lacked autoimmune or viral indications. Findings and caveats of the study: Conclusions were preliminary, with small, heterogeneous patient groups.

Measured with immunoSEQ multiplex PCR; TCRdb has only the in-frame clones, and not every one. The sample contains around 630 clones, approximately 50% of which appear only once. Proliferating CFSE-low MLR cells were sequenced to define alloreactive TCRbeta sequences. Graft donor PBMCs, splenocytes, lymph-node cells, or third-party PBMCs stimulated pre-transplant recipient cells. As regards this clone: Its antigen is unknown.

This CDR3 is 18 amino acids long. The clonotype comes from a human patient who received a liver transplant. The graft donor may have contributed some T cells. The sequenced material came from CD4+ T cells from cultured PBMCs. This sequence joins TRBV5-2 and TRBJ2-6; TRBD2 was called by the table and not checked on the DNA. TRBV5-2 is classified as a pseudogene. CDR3 residues: CASKSFREYTKAGQRPDF. The CDR3 DNA is TGTGCCAGCAAATCCTTCAGAGAGTACACAAAGGCGGGCCAACGTCCTGACTTC.